This T cell receptor beta chain is drawn from a study of T cell changes during pregnancy in multiple sclerosis. Some clones are missing from TCRdb's copy, which holds only in-frame ones; the method was immunoSEQ multiplex PCR. The data show some 60,000 clones, 90% to 95% seen once. Germline assignment: CDR1 SGDLS and CDR2 YYNGEE. The CDR3 is 15 residues long. The ends lost 0 bases at V and 5 bases at J; junction bases unmatched: 3. This clone was observed a single time. This clonotype was obtained from a female donor with multiple sclerosis, enrolled in a pregnancy study. V gene TRBV9 combines with J gene TRBJ1-4; 8 nucleotides agree with TRBD1. The material sequenced was peripheral blood, taken in the first trimester of pregnancy. The CDR3 here is CASSVVGTGNEKLFF. As DNA, the CDR3 is TGTGCCAGCAGCGTAGTAGGGACAGGCAATGAAAAACTGTTTTTT.